The next 10 T cell receptor beta chains were all read from a single sample in a study of cytomegalovirus exposure and HLA in healthy donors. The PCR used 60 Vbeta and 13 Jbeta primers. Here immunoSEQ multiplex PCR was the method, and the copy in TCRdb shows in-frame clones only, minus some. Altogether 150,000 to 200,000 clones are present, 70% to 90% being singletons, with the ten largest covering 7.5% to 10%. Sequencing input: PBMCs. These receptors all stem from a man aged 18-30 years in good health and CMV-seropositive.

The genes are TRBV10-1 and TRBJ2-1; TRBD2 matches at 8 bases. The CDR3 extends over 18 amino acids. Germline values: CDR1 WNHNN, CDR2 SYGVQD (reference sequence). After removal of 6 bases from V and 3 bases from J, the junction contained 16 bases not matched to a gene. The CDR3 DNA sequence: TGCGCCAGCAGCCGACTAGCGCCAGAGGATAACCACTACAATGAGCAGTTCTTC. It is translated as CASSRLAPEDNHYNEQFF.

This sequence joins TRBV2 and TRBJ1-2; 8 bases fit TRBD1. V trimming: 8 bases; J trimming: 4 bases; junction bases outside the gene matches: 9. Germline loops: CDR1 SNHLY, CDR2 FYNNEI. This CDR3 is built from 14 residues. CDR3: CASSSDRDTYGYTF. Written as DNA, the CDR3 is TGTGCCAGCTCTTCGGACAGGGATACCTATGGCTACACCTTC.

The chain links TRBV5-1 to TRBJ1-3; D not certain. Trimming took 8 bases from V and 4 from J, leaving 16 bases between them. The CDR3 has 14 amino acids. Germline V lookup: CDR1 SGHRS, CDR2 YFSETQ. For the CDR3, the DNA is TGCGCCAGTGGTTTAGCCCCGGGGGGAAACACCATATATTTT. It is translated as CASGLAPGGNTIYF.

The CDR3 region is CASSQDIAPGNYGYTF. CDR3 nucleotides: TGCGCCAGCAGCCAAGATATCGCCCCGGGTAACTATGGCTACACCTTC. The rearrangement links TRBV4-3 to TRBJ1-2; D is unresolved. The CDR3 is 16 residues long. Per the germline V gene, CDR1 is LGHNA and CDR2 is YSLEER. Trimming pared 0 bases from V and 1 base from J, leaving 12 bases between.

This clone was observed once. The V and J genes are TRBV5-1 and TRBJ2-3; D gene ambiguous. This CDR3 has 14 amino acids. Germline V gene lookup returns CDR1 SGHRS and CDR2 YFSETQ. Trimming took 6 bases from V and 0 from J, leaving 11 bases between them. The CDR3 reads CASIPSWSTDTQYF. CDR3 nucleotide sequence: TGCGCCAGCATTCCTAGTTGGAGCACAGATACGCAGTATTTT.

This sequence joins TRBV5-1 and TRBJ1-6, with TRBD1 matching over 10 bases. CDR1 is SGHRS and CDR2 is YFSETQ in the germline V gene. V lost 3 bases and J lost 8; bases outside the gene matches: 5. The CDR3 spans 15 residues. The CDR3 nucleotides are TGCGCCAGCAGCTGGGACAGGGGTTTGGATTCACCCCTCCACTTT. Encoded protein: CASSWDRGLDSPLHF.

The chain carries TRBV15 and TRBJ2-1, with TRBD2 matching 9 bases. There are 16 residues in the CDR3. CDR1 is LNHNV, CDR2 YYDKDF, per germline (reference sequence). With V trimmed by 0 bases and J by 7 bases, 7 bases remained unmatched. The CDR3 DNA sequence: TGTGCCACCAGCAGAGACTTGCGGGGGGGCGTTAATGAGCAGTTCTTC. This encodes CATSRDLRGGVNEQFF.

As for this clone: This same CDR3 is encoded by further DNA sequences in the sample. The chain joins TRBV9 to TRBJ1-2, with 7 bases aligning to TRBD1. This CDR3 has 16 amino acids. Germline V gene data show CDR1 as SGDLS and CDR2 as YYNGEE. The V gene end was trimmed by 0 bases and the J gene end by 5 bases; junction bases not matched to a gene: 10. CDR3 sequence (DNA): TGTGCCAGCAGCGTAGTGGCCAGGGGGAGCCCTTATGGCTACACCTTC. Protein product: CASSVVARGSPYGYTF.

The rearrangement links TRBV5-4 to TRBJ2-1, with 9 bases identical to TRBD2. CDR3 length: 15 residues. Germline CDR1 SGHNT, CDR2 YYREEE (reference sequence). The J segment lost 4 bases and the V segment lost 0 bases, leaving 2 bases of the junction unmatched. In DNA, the CDR3 is TGTGCCAGCAGCTTGGGCGGGGGGGCTTACAATGAGCAGTTCTTC. Protein sequence: CASSLGGGAYNEQFF. Filled out from reference TRBV5-4 and TRBJ2-1, the complete variable domain reads ETGVTQSPTHLIKTRGQQVTLRCSSQSGHNTVSWYQQALGQGPQFIFQYYREEENGRGNFPPRFSGLQFPNYSSELNVNALELDDSALYLCASSLGGGAYNEQFFGPGTRLTVL.

This clone has only a few counts. J is TRBJ1-1 and V is TRBV15, with TRBD1 matching over 7 bases. The CDR3 runs 16 residues. The germline V gene has CDR1 LNHNV and CDR2 YYDKDF (reference sequence). V shed 1 base, J shed 1 base, and the junction held 6 bases outside the gene matches. The CDR3 DNA is TGTGCCACCAGCAGAGGGAGGGGGCGAAGGAACACTGAAGCTTTCTTT. Translated, it gives CATSRGRGRRNTEAFF.